This T cell receptor beta chain was sequenced in a study of Ad26.COV2.S vaccination and SARS-CoV-2 variants. General study points: The authors reported substantial breadth in spike-specific CD8+ and CD4+ T cell responses after vaccination. Total responses of T cells may have been underestimated by the analyses of TCR breadth and depth. The placebo group had lower spike-specific TCR breadth than the vaccine recipients did.

Concerning this clone: Antigen unknown.

The assay was immunoSEQ multiplex PCR, and TCRdb's table has in-frame clones only and misses some. The sample shows nearly 95,000 clones, approximately 81% of them seen only once. The sequence derives from a human donor who had recovered from COVID-19. The sequenced sample was peripheral blood, obtained after recovery from COVID-19.

The CDR3 sequence is CASSPARYGLYNEQFF. The CDR3 DNA reads as TGTGCCAGTAGTCCCGCAAGGTACGGCCTCTACAATGAGCAGTTCTTC. The rearrangement uses TRBV19 and TRBJ2-1; no reliable D call. From germline, CDR1 is LNHDA and CDR2 SQIVND (reference sequence). The CDR3 contains 16 residues. V was pared by 5 bases and J by 3 bases, with 17 bases between.